This is a list of T cell receptor beta chains from one sample in a study of blood T cell repertoires in COVID-19. Profiled with immunoSEQ multiplex PCR; TCRdb holds only in-frame clones, not every one. The sample holds about 130,000 clones, 65% to 85% seen once. The sample was peripheral blood. The receptors stem from a man in his 70s with acute or convalescent COVID-19. The conserved cysteine and the conserved F or W are not part of the CDR3 here. Fields, in order: V gene, clone size, J gene, CDR3 protein. Clone size is not always given. Where it is, it says once, few, many or a class for expanded clones.

V gene: TRBV2
clone size: .
J gene: TRBJ2-7
CDR3 protein: ASSRTGQGAHEQY

V gene: TRBV19
clone size: .
J gene: TRBJ1-1
CDR3 protein: ASSFRDIGAF

V gene: TRBV5-1
clone size: once
J gene: TRBJ1-5
CDR3 protein: ASSTDRDQPQH

V gene: TRBV7-9
clone size: .
J gene: TRBJ1-1
CDR3 protein: ASSLDRGRVEAF

V gene: TRBV10-3
clone size: once
J gene: TRBJ1-1
CDR3 protein: ATSGQHKEAF

V gene: TRBV14
clone size: .
J gene: TRBJ2-7
CDR3 protein: ASSRQVGREQY

V gene: TRBV5-8
clone size: .
J gene: TRBJ1-4
CDR3 protein: ASSLVEGRDEKLF

V gene: TRBV6-1
clone size: few
J gene: TRBJ2-1
CDR3 protein: ASSEARLGFGSKYPEQF

V gene: TRBV6-2/TRBV6-3
clone size: once
J gene: TRBJ2-2
CDR3 protein: ASSYLWTGATGELF

V gene: TRBV10-3
clone size: .
J gene: TRBJ2-7
CDR3 protein: AIWGQEGGEQY

V gene: TRBV7-6
clone size: .
J gene: TRBJ1-5
CDR3 protein: ASSSGGGNSNQPQH

V gene: TRBV9
clone size: few
J gene: TRBJ2-3
CDR3 protein: ASSSSVIDTQY

V gene: TRBV7-9
clone size: .
J gene: TRBJ1-2
CDR3 protein: ATQTGGTPNYGYT

V gene: TRBV5-1
clone size: .
J gene: TRBJ2-7
CDR3 protein: ASKSLADNAYEQY

V gene: TRBV6-5
clone size: .
J gene: TRBJ1-5
CDR3 protein: ASSIEGQGNQPQH

V gene: TRBV20-1
clone size: .
J gene: TRBJ1-2
CDR3 protein: SASHGTGVYGYT

V gene: TRBV7-6
clone size: .
J gene: TRBJ1-1
CDR3 protein: ASSLGTGDFTEAF

V gene: TRBV10-2
clone size: few
J gene: TRBJ1-2
CDR3 protein: ASSETGGSGYT

V gene: TRBV7-9
clone size: .
J gene: TRBJ1-3
CDR3 protein: ASSPIWRSGNTIY

V gene: TRBV20-1
clone size: .
J gene: TRBJ1-2
CDR3 protein: SASQTGPQANYGYT

V gene: TRBV4-2
clone size: .
J gene: TRBJ1-2
CDR3 protein: ASSRSGTGSFIYGYT

V gene: TRBV6-2/TRBV6-3
clone size: .
J gene: TRBJ1-1
CDR3 protein: ASSYAVMNTEAF

V gene: TRBV24-1
clone size: few
J gene: TRBJ2-2
CDR3 protein: ATSEQGLRNTGELF

V gene: TRBV11-2
clone size: .
J gene: TRBJ2-5
CDR3 protein: ASKTHPTGETQY

V gene: TRBV5-6
clone size: .
J gene: TRBJ2-5
CDR3 protein: ASSLSPTGGGETQY

V gene: TRBV5-1
clone size: .
J gene: TRBJ1-2
CDR3 protein: ASSSRGQGALGYT

V gene: TRBV5-6
clone size: .
J gene: TRBJ1-6
CDR3 protein: ASSLGQAGGLPLH

V gene: TRBV24-1
clone size: .
J gene: TRBJ2-3
CDR3 protein: ATSESSPDTQY

V gene: TRBV5-1
clone size: once
J gene: TRBJ2-6
CDR3 protein: ASSLAATGSSGANVLT

V gene: TRBV5-1
clone size: .
J gene: TRBJ2-7
CDR3 protein: ASSSGLAGRGSYEQY

V gene: TRBV27
clone size: .
J gene: TRBJ1-6
CDR3 protein: ASTLTGGINNSPLH

V gene: TRBV6-5
clone size: .
J gene: TRBJ2-3
CDR3 protein: ASSSGLAGGVDTQY

V gene: TRBV6-5
clone size: .
J gene: TRBJ2-7
CDR3 protein: ASSSGFFYEQY

V gene: TRBV7-9
clone size: .
J gene: TRBJ1-6
CDR3 protein: ASSDSYNSPLH

V gene: TRBV30
clone size: .
J gene: TRBJ1-2
CDR3 protein: AWSRGGERPNYGYT

V gene: TRBV3-1/TRBV3-2
clone size: .
J gene: TRBJ2-7
CDR3 protein: ASSRVSYEQY

V gene: TRBV9
clone size: .
J gene: TRBJ1-2
CDR3 protein: ASSVGRGDYGYT

V gene: TRBV4-1
clone size: .
J gene: TRBJ1-2
CDR3 protein: ASSQGQLPYGYT

V gene: TRBV6-5
clone size: .
J gene: TRBJ1-1
CDR3 protein: ASRLQGAETEAF

V gene: TRBV5-5
clone size: .
J gene: TRBJ2-1
CDR3 protein: ASSLDRGAYNEQF

V gene: TRBV5-1
clone size: .
J gene: TRBJ1-4
CDR3 protein: ASSLGQGKEKLF

V gene: TRBV19
clone size: few
J gene: TRBJ1-2
CDR3 protein: ASSINTGGSGGYT

V gene: TRBV6-2/TRBV6-3
clone size: .
J gene: TRBJ1-5
CDR3 protein: ASSYRLRGGQPQH

V gene: TRBV3-1/TRBV3-2
clone size: few
J gene: TRBJ1-5
CDR3 protein: ASSQAGDQPQH

V gene: TRBV9
clone size: .
J gene: TRBJ2-1
CDR3 protein: ASSVGGDRIGEQF

V gene: TRBV3-1/TRBV3-2
clone size: .
J gene: TRBJ2-3
CDR3 protein: ASSHLGAPDTQY

V gene: TRBV18
clone size: .
J gene: TRBJ2-7
CDR3 protein: ASSLGTSTYEQY

V gene: TRBV9
clone size: few
J gene: TRBJ2-1
CDR3 protein: ASSWRNEQF

V gene: TRBV6-1
clone size: .
J gene: TRBJ2-1
CDR3 protein: ASSEAGTRKF

V gene: TRBV6-6
clone size: .
J gene: TRBJ1-1
CDR3 protein: ASREGGLNTEAF